This TCR beta chain comes out of a study of vaccination and CD4 T cells after COVID-19. Across the whole study: Nasal swab PCR showed SARS-CoV-2 in convalescent patients, eight or nine with mild and one with severe disease. Cells were stimulated with overlapping spike peptides from SARS-CoV-2, HCoV-NL63, HCoV-OC43 and HCoV-229E. Study findings and constraints: For convalescent patients, 304 of the 307 vaccine-specific clones analyzed were classified as spike mono-reactive.

Germline-derived CDR1 and CDR2 are MDHEN and SYDVKM. Trimming cost V 3 bases and J 2 bases; bases outside gene matches: 9. The length of the CDR3 is 17 residues. Sequence data for DNA of cultured CD4+ T cells were generated by the Oncomine TCR Beta short-read assay. A single record per CDR3 protein comes from TCRdb applying MiXCR to the PCR reads. The data hold about 12,000 distinct CDR3 sequences, with 40% to 60% observed a single time. In the case of this clonotype: What it recognizes is unknown.

The treatment: roughly 10-day PBMC culture with coronavirus spike peptide pools or control peptides (ViraFEST assay). The rearrangement uses TRBV28 and TRBJ2-5, with 10 bases aligning to TRBD2. Sequencing was carried out using CD4+ T cells from blood, cultured in vitro. The sequence was obtained from a human donor who had recovered from COVID-19. In DNA form, the CDR3 reads TGTGCCAGCAGTTTGTCTAGCGGGAGAGGCCGGCAAGAGACCCAGTACTTC. This gives the protein CASSLSSGRGRQETQYF.